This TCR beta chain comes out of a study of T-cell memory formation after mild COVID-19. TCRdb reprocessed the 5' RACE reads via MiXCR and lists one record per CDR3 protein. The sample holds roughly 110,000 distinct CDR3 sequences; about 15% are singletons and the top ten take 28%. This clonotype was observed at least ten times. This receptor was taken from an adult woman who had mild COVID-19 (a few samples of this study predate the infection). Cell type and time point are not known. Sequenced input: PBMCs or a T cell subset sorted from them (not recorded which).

The CDR3 DNA sequence: TGCGCCAGCAGCTTGGCCGGGACAGGGGCCTATGGCTACACCTTC. As protein: CASSLAGTGAYGYTF. The genes are TRBV5-1 and TRBJ1-2, with 10 bases lining up with TRBD1. Germline lookup yields CDR1 SGHRS and CDR2 YFSETQ. The V gene end was trimmed by 0 bases and the J gene end by 4 bases; junction bases not matched to a gene: 3. The CDR3 extends over 15 amino acids.